The 16 T cell receptor beta chains reported below all come from one sample, sequenced in a study of blood T cell repertoires in COVID-19. Measured with immunoSEQ multiplex PCR; TCRdb has only the in-frame clones, and not every one. This sample yields around 150,000 clones, of which about 83% are seen a single time; less than 5.5% belongs to the top ten. Sequences were obtained from peripheral blood. Source of these receptors: a human donor in a cohort sampled during active COVID-19.

The rearrangement joins TRBV7-8 to TRBJ1-1; no firm D call. This CDR3 comprises 15 residues. Germline CDR1 reads SGHVS; CDR2 reads FQNEAQ. Trimming cost V 5 bases and J 1 base, with 14 bases left between them. The CDR3 sequence: CASSRGSVSNTEAFF. The DNA for the CDR3 is TGTGCCAGCAGCCGAGGATCGGTCTCGAACACTGAAGCTTTCTTT.

CDR3 in amino acids: CASSFRGSYEQYF. The CDR3 nucleotides read TGTGCCAGCAGTTTTCGGGGTTCCTACGAGCAGTACTTC. V gene TRBV27 combines with J gene TRBJ2-7; D might be TRBD2 (5 bases). The CDR3 sequence is 13 residues long. V was pared by 3 bases and J by 1 base, with 7 bases between. CDR1 and CDR2 from the germline V gene are MNHEY and SMNVEV (reference sequence).

This clone was observed once. In DNA form, the CDR3 reads TGTGCCAGCAGCTCCACCGGCGGGGCTGGGGCCAACGTCCTGACTTTC. It yields the protein CASSSTGGAGANVLTF. J is TRBJ2-6 and V is TRBV7-9, with D possibly being TRBD2 (6 bases). Trimming stripped 4 bases from V and 2 bases from J, with 12 bases between. The CDR3 has 16 amino acids. Per the germline V gene, CDR1 is SEHNR and CDR2 is FQNEAQ (reference sequence).

The chain carries TRBV15 and TRBJ1-4, with a tentative D call TRBD1 (5 bases). V was clipped by 3 bases and J by 0 bases, with 8 bases between them. CDR3 length: 15 amino acids. CDR1 and CDR2 (germline): LNHNV, YYDKDF (reference sequence). CDR3 loop: CATSRGLATNEKLFF. CDR3 nucleotides: TGTGCCACCAGCAGGGGACTAGCAACTAATGAAAAACTGTTTTTT.

The rearrangement uses TRBV10-3 and TRBJ2-7; TRBD1 aligns across 9 bases. Germline-derived CDR1 and CDR2 are ENHRY and SYGVKD. The V gene end was trimmed by 6 bases and the J gene end by 2 bases; junction bases not matched to a gene: 2. This CDR3 is built from 13 residues. The CDR3 spells CAIRGDRAYEQYF. CDR3 in DNA: TGTGCCATCAGGGGGGACAGGGCCTACGAGCAGTACTTC.

The chain uses TRBV9 and TRBJ1-3; D not certain. The germline V and J ends were trimmed by 1 base and 8 bases, with 10 bases remaining between them. This CDR3 spans 13 amino acids. Germline CDR1 SGDLS, CDR2 YYNGEE. The CDR3 region is CASSVLLRDTIYF. The CDR3 bases are TGTGCCAGCAGCGTACTGCTCCGCGACACCATATATTTT.

This clone was observed once. This chain uses TRBV24-1 with TRBJ2-7; TRBD1 is a possible D gene (5 bases). The CDR3 contains 14 residues. Germline assignment: CDR1 KGHDR and CDR2 SFDVKD. The V gene lost 9 bases and the J gene lost 1 base, with 15 bases spanning the gap. CDR3 in DNA: TGTGCCACCGCCCAGGGCCCTCCATCCTACGAGCAGTACTTC. This codes for CATAQGPPSYEQYF.

The chain joins TRBV15 to TRBJ1-6; D unclear. The length of the CDR3 is 17 residues. Germline-derived CDR1 and CDR2 are LNHNV and YYDKDF (reference sequence). V was pared by 1 base and J by 0 bases, with 10 bases between. CDR3 nucleotide sequence: TGTGCCACCAGCAGAGTCTCAGGTGCCTCCTATAATTCACCCCTCCACTTT. This gives the protein CATSRVSGASYNSPLHF.

V usage is TRBV25-1 and J usage is TRBJ1-1, with D unclear. The CDR3 is made up of 13 amino acids. The ends were cut back, 4 bases at V and 1 base at J, with 7 bases in the middle. CDR1 MGHDK and CDR2 SYGVNS come from the germline V gene. The chain's CDR3 is CASSANTNTEAFF. CDR3 coding DNA: TGTGCCAGCAGTGCGAACACGAACACTGAAGCTTTCTTT.

The chain employs TRBV9 and TRBJ2-7; 14 nucleotides agree with TRBD2. Germline CDR1 SGDLS, CDR2 YYNGEE. The CDR3 loop spans 15 amino acids. The trim removed 4 bases at V and 7 bases at J, leaving 7 bases unmatched. The CDR3 protein is CASSTGTSGSVEQYF. CDR3 nucleotides: TGTGCCAGCAGCACGGGGACTAGCGGGAGCGTTGAGCAGTACTTC.

The genes are TRBV3-1 (or the pseudogene TRBV3-2) and TRBJ2-7; TRBD2 matches 8 bases. CDR3 length: 16 residues. The J segment lost 2 bases and the V segment lost 3 bases, leaving 9 bases of the junction unmatched. In germline, CDR1 is LGHDT, CDR2 YNNKEL (reference sequence). The CDR3 here is CASSHLTGGPPYEQYF. The DNA of the CDR3 is TGTGCCAGCAGCCACTTGACGGGGGGGCCCCCCTACGAGCAGTACTTC.

In its sample, this clone was seen a few times. J is TRBJ1-4 and V is TRBV7-2; a weak D match, TRBD1 (6 bases). The CDR3 runs to 15 residues. The germline gives CDR1 SGHTA, CDR2 FQGNSA. The V end lost 0 bases, the J end lost 7 bases, and 12 bases lay between the germline ends. The CDR3 protein is CASSLALQGAEKLFF. CDR3 coding DNA: TGTGCCAGCAGCTTAGCGTTACAGGGCGCTGAAAAACTGTTTTTT.

This clone was detected once. J is TRBJ2-2 and V is TRBV7-2, with D possibly matching TRBD2 (6 bases). Germline V gene data show CDR1 as SGHTA and CDR2 as FQGNSA. The CDR3 loop spans 15 amino acids. The V end lost 1 base, the J end lost 5 bases, and 11 bases lay between the germline ends. For the CDR3, the DNA is TGTGCCAGCAGCTTAGATAGCGGAACTACCGGGGAGCTGTTTTTT. It encodes CASSLDSGTTGELFF.

This chain uses TRBV6-5 with TRBJ1-2; 12 bases agree with TRBD1. The CDR3 runs 15 residues. CDR1 is MNHEY and CDR2 is SVGAGI in the germline V gene. After removal of 6 bases from V and 8 bases from J, the junction contained 10 bases not matched to a gene. The CDR3 DNA sequence: TGTGCCAGCAGCCTGGGGGGACAGGGGGCGGCCGGCTACACCTTC. Its protein is CASSLGGQGAAGYTF.

This chain links TRBV28 with TRBJ2-7; 13 nucleotides align to TRBD2. V shed 6 bases, J shed 1 base, and the junction held 6 bases outside the gene matches. CDR1 and CDR2 from the germline V gene are MDHEN and SYDVKM. This CDR3 has 16 amino acids. The CDR3 sequence is CASRLAGGLGSYEQYF. The CDR3 region has the DNA TGTGCCAGCAGACTAGCGGGAGGGCTTGGGTCCTACGAGCAGTACTTC.

The V gene is TRBV9, the J gene TRBJ2-2, with D unresolved. The ends were cut back, 3 bases at V and 5 bases at J, with 14 bases in the middle. This CDR3 comprises 15 residues. CDR1 and CDR2 (germline): SGDLS, YYNGEE. The CDR3 region is CASSASALETGELFF. The CDR3 DNA reads TGTGCCAGCAGCGCCAGCGCTTTGGAAACCGGGGAGCTGTTTTTT. Together with reference TRBV9 and TRBJ2-2, the CDR3 gives the full variable domain: DSGVTQTPKHLITATGQRVTLRCSPRSGDLSVYWYQQSLDQGLQFLIQYYNGEERAKGNILERFSAQQFPDLHSELNLSSLELGDSALYFCASSASALETGELFFGEGSRLTVL.